This TCR beta chain was captured in a study of T cell responses to AZD1222 COVID-19 vaccine. Study-level points and caveats: All repertoire sampling was performed exclusively after the peak T cell response.

Produced via immunoSEQ multiplex PCR; TCRdb's table is partial and in-frame only. Among about 59,000 clones, 89% were seen once, and the ten largest hold about 6.3%. CDR3 length: 17 amino acids. Trimming removed 5 bases at V and 6 bases at J, with 23 bases between. The germline V gene encodes CDR1 LNHDA and CDR2 SQIVND (reference sequence). As to this clone: Antigen specificity is unknown.

This TCR was sampled from an adult who received the AZD1222 COVID-19 vaccine. This chain links TRBV19 with TRBJ1-5, with D perhaps matching TRBD1 (6 bases). The starting material was peripheral blood, obtained 28 days after the second AZD1222 dose. CDR3 bases: TGTGCCAGTAGTGAAGGGGGACACCAAAGGGTTCGTCAGCCCCAGCATTTT. As protein: CASSEGGHQRVRQPQHF.